Here is one T cell receptor (beta chain) with its context. These data belong to a study of Graves' ophthalmopathy and Graves' hyperthyroidism. Disease in donors with ophthalmopathy had moderate-to-severe activity, CAS ≥3, NOSPECS ≥4 and under 3 months' duration. Certain patients were not enrolled. These were patients with other autoimmune diseases, uncontrolled infections, pregnancy or lactation. PBMCs were isolated by Ficoll-Paque density gradient centrifugation, using about 9.5 ml of fresh peripheral blood as the starting material. The TCR beta CDR3 regions underwent amplification from RNA transcripts. HTBI-primed first-round RT-PCR preceded second-round multiplex PCR. TCRdb redid the calling of the multiplex PCR reads with MiXCR, one entry per CDR3 protein. The sample includes fewer than 250,000 distinct CDR3 sequences, 29% of them seen just once. The length of the CDR3 is 12 residues. V was cut by 4 bases and J by 4 bases, with 8 bases left in between.

J is TRBJ2-7 and V is TRBV12-3 or TRBV12-4; no firm D call. The sequence was collected from a man in his fifties with Graves' ophthalmopathy. Sequenced sample: peripheral blood. The chain's CDR3 is CASSSDLYEQYF. The CDR3 bases are TGTGCCAGCAGTTCCGACTTATACGAGCAGTACTTC.